This T cell receptor (beta chain) comes out of a study of control samples from healthy donors and cancer patients. Measured with immunoSEQ multiplex PCR; TCRdb has only the in-frame clones, and not every one. The sample has about 120,000 clones; approximately 88% are singletons. V dropped 3 bases and J dropped 1 base, with 5 bases sitting between them. This CDR3 has 13 amino acids. Germline V CDR1 and CDR2: MRHNA, SNTAGT. The sequence derives from a man aged 35 to 55 in good health. Sequencing was done on a sample of blood. The chain uses TRBV6-4 and TRBJ2-3; no clear D. The CDR3 bases are TGTGCCAGCAGTGAGTCTGGCACAGATACGCAGTATTTT. Protein: CASSESGTDTQYF.